The next 10 T cell receptor beta chains were all read from a single sample in a study of shared clonotypes between healthy human individuals. Data came from immunoSEQ multiplex PCR; TCRdb stores just in-frame clones and leaves some out. The sample comprises roughly 2.5 million clones, around 90% of which are singletons, and roughly 0.15% rests with the top ten. Sequencing was done on a sample of naive CD4+ T cells sorted from blood. Subset given: CD45RA+ positively selected. These receptor sequences come from a man younger than 30 in good health.

The chain carries TRBV11-2 and TRBJ2-1, with a possible D match to TRBD1 (5 bases). The CDR3 has 14 residues. In germline, CDR1 is SGHAT, CDR2 FQNNGV. Deletions cut 1 base from V and 8 bases from J, with 12 bases between. The CDR3 here is CASSLVPLGDEQFF. The DNA for the CDR3 is TGTGCCAGCAGCTTAGTCCCCCTAGGGGATGAGCAGTTCTTC.

The chain couples TRBV28 to TRBJ2-4; 7 bases are a match to TRBD2. CDR3 length: 17 residues. CDR1 is MDHEN and CDR2 is SYDVKM in the germline V gene. The V segment lost 7 bases and the J segment 2 bases; nucleotides outside the gene matches: 14. The CDR3 region is CASTLGVQRGSKNIQYF. The DNA of the CDR3 is TGTGCCAGCACCCTGGGGGTCCAGCGGGGTTCCAAAAACATTCAGTACTTC.

CDR3 nucleotide sequence: TGTGCCAGCAGTCGTGACAGGGTGGGTGGCTACACCTTC. Its protein product is CASSRDRVGGYTF. V is TRBV6-5 and J is TRBJ1-2, with 7 bases matching TRBD1. The V gene end was trimmed by 5 bases and the J gene end by 7 bases; junction bases not matched to a gene: 7. The CDR3 extends over 13 amino acids. Germline V CDR1 and CDR2: MNHEY, SVGAGI.

The chain is built from TRBV2 and TRBJ1-4, with D uncertain. Germline assignment: CDR1 SNHLY and CDR2 FYNNEI. V was shortened by 6 bases and J by 8 bases, with 16 bases between the two germline ends. CDR3 size: 14 residues. CDR3: CASSPQKAREKLFF. The CDR3 DNA sequence: TGTGCCAGCAGCCCCCAAAAAGCCAGGGAAAAACTGTTTTTT.

Comments on this clone: The same CDR3 arises from other DNA sequences in this sample as well. The chain is built from TRBV5-1 and TRBJ2-6; D gene ambiguous. Germline V gene lookup returns CDR1 SGHRS and CDR2 YFSETQ. The CDR3 spans 14 residues. Trimming removed 4 bases at V and 1 base at J, with 6 bases between. The CDR3 nucleotides are TGCGCCAGCAGCCCCGATTCTGGGGCCAACGTCCTGACTTTC. This encodes CASSPDSGANVLTF.

The chain carries TRBV5-1 and TRBJ2-3; D not resolved. CDR1 and CDR2 from the germline V gene are SGHRS and YFSETQ. Trimming pared 2 bases from V and 5 bases from J, leaving 9 bases between. This CDR3 has 13 amino acids. The CDR3 sequence is CASSFPNEDTQYF. The CDR3 DNA reads TGCGCCAGCAGCTTCCCCAACGAAGATACGCAGTATTTT.

This clone was recorded once. The rearrangement joins TRBV7-8 to TRBJ2-7, with D maybe TRBD1 (6 bases). The V end was cut by 6 bases, the J end by 0 bases, with 12 bases between. The CDR3 has 14 residues. The germline V gene encodes CDR1 SGHVS and CDR2 FQNEAQ. DNA for the CDR3: TGTGCCAGCAGTCCTCGGGACACCTCCTACGAGCAGTACTTC. Translating gives CASSPRDTSYEQYF.

The table lists this clone with a count of one. Other DNA variants within this sample encode the same CDR3. V and J are TRBV11-2 and TRBJ1-2; possible D gene TRBD1, 6 bases. The V gene lost 6 bases and the J gene lost 2 bases, with 10 bases spanning the gap. The V gene's germline CDR1 is SGHAT and CDR2 FQNNGV. The CDR3 contains 13 residues. This CDR3 is CASSSQGNYGYTF. The CDR3 bases are TGTGCCAGCAGTTCACAGGGCAACTATGGCTACACCTTC.

This chain links TRBV27 with TRBJ2-2; maybe TRBD2 (6 bases). Germline CDR1 MNHEY, CDR2 SMNVEV (reference sequence). Between the trimmed V and J ends, which lost 4 bases and 5 bases, there was a span of 17 bases. There are 16 residues in the CDR3. CDR3 in DNA: TGTGCCAGCAGTTCTTGGACGGGAGATGGAACCGGGGAGCTGTTTTTT. Protein: CASSSWTGDGTGELFF.

This chain links TRBV4-2 with TRBJ2-3, with D unclear. Trimming stripped 0 bases from V and 6 bases from J, with 4 bases between. Germline V gene sequence: CDR1 LGHNA, CDR2 YNFKEQ. This CDR3 is built from 12 residues. In nucleotides, the CDR3 is TGTGCCAGCAGCCAAGATTATGATACGCAGTATTTT. Translation gives CASSQDYDTQYF.